Listed below are T cell receptor beta chains from one sample, sequenced in a study of cytotoxic CD8 clonotypes in ibrutinib-treated CLL. TCRdb's copy holds only in-frame clones and misses some; the assay was immunoSEQ multiplex PCR. The table has 52,000 or so clones, around four fifths seen once; the top ten hold around 21%. Specimen: PBMCs, collected after 24 months of ibrutinib treatment. The receptors were gathered from a human donor with chronic lymphocytic leukemia. The CDR3 runs from the conserved cysteine through the conserved F or W. A D gene is named only where the DNA matches it firmly. Only part of the rows carry a size: once, few, many, or a class if the clone is expanded.

j_call v_call clone_size d_call cdr3_nt cdr3_aa
TRBJ1-1 TRBV4-3 - - TGCGCCAGCAGCCAAGAATTCCGGACTGAAGCTTTCTTT CASSQEFRTEAFF
TRBJ2-5 TRBV5-4 - TRBD2 TGTGCCAGCAGCTTGGGGACTAGCGGGAGGTTCGGGGAGACCCAGTACTTC CASSLGTSGRFGETQYF
TRBJ1-4 TRBV5-1 - - TGCGCCAGCAGCTCTCTCCCGGGGGAAAAACTGTTTTTT CASSSLPGEKLFF
TRBJ1-1 TRBV18 - TRBD1 TGTGCCAGCTCACCAGCGACAGGGATTGGGACTGAAGCTTTCTTT CASSPATGIGTEAFF
TRBJ2-7 TRBV28 - TRBD1 TGTGCCAGCAGTTCAGCCGGGACAGGGGAGCTCGAGCAGTACTTC CASSSAGTGELEQYF
TRBJ2-7 TRBV28 once TRBD1 TGTGCCAGCAGGACCCAGGGACAGGGAGGTCGTACCGAGCAGTACTTC CASRTQGQGGRTEQYF
TRBJ2-7 TRBV5-1 - - TGCGCCAGCAGCATCGGGGACGGTAGCTCCTACGAGCAGTACTTC CASSIGDGSSYEQYF
TRBJ2-7 TRBV5-1 - TRBD2 TGCGCCAGCCGGAACCTACTAGCGAAACCCTACGAGCAGTACTTC CASRNLLAKPYEQYF
TRBJ1-2 TRBV16 - - TGTGCCAGCAGCCTACAAAGGTTCGGCTACACCTTC CASSLQRFGYTF
TRBJ2-7 TRBV19 - TRBD2 TGTGCCAGTAGTATTACTAGCGGGAGCTCCTACGAGCAGTACTTC CASSITSGSSYEQYF
TRBJ2-7 TRBV7-8 - TRBD2 TGTGCCAGCAGCTTACCCCACCTGGGACTAAACTCCTACGAGCAGTACTTC CASSLPHLGLNSYEQYF
TRBJ2-7 TRBV23-1 - TRBD2 TGCGCCAGCAGTCACCTTACTAGCGGGAGCTATAACGAGCAGTACTTC CASSHLTSGSYNEQYF
TRBJ2-2 TRBV10-2 - - TGCGCCAGCAGTGAAGGACCCCCGAACACCGGGGAGCTGTTTTTT CASSEGPPNTGELFF
TRBJ1-2 TRBV27 - TRBD1 TGTGCCAGCAGTTTAGGGACAGGGGGGGGCTACACCTTC CASSLGTGGGYTF
TRBJ2-3 TRBV19 - - TGTGCCAGTAGTATCCTCCGGGGTACGCAGTATTTT CASSILRGTQYF
TRBJ2-7 TRBV9 - - TGTGCCAGCAGCGTAGACTCGGCCTTCTCGATCGAGCAGTACTTC CASSVDSAFSIEQYF
TRBJ2-3 TRBV5-1 - - TGCGCCAGCAGCTTGGCGACAGTCACAGATACGCAGTATTTT CASSLATVTDTQYF
TRBJ2-7 TRBV15 - - TGTGCCACCAGCAGAGATTCGATCGGGTTTACCTACGAGCAGTACTTC CATSRDSIGFTYEQYF
TRBJ2-3 TRBV7-9 few TRBD1 TGTGCCAGCAGCTTAGAGGGACAGCACACAGATACGCAGTATTTT CASSLEGQHTDTQYF
TRBJ2-3 TRBV10-2 - - TGCGCCAGCAGTGTTGGCCAAACAGATACGCAGTATTTT CASSVGQTDTQYF
TRBJ1-4 TRBV18 - TRBD1 TGTGCCAGCTCAGATACAGGGGCAACTAATGAAAAACTGTTTTTT CASSDTGATNEKLFF
TRBJ2-5 TRBV5-1 - - TGCGCCAGCAGCTTCCAAGAGACCCAGTACTTC CASSFQETQYF
TRBJ2-7 TRBV25-1 - - TGTGCCAGCAGTGGAGGGGCAGGGGCCATTTCCTACGAGCAGTACTTC CASSGGAGAISYEQYF